Below are 21 T cell receptor beta chains sequenced from a single sample in a study of T cells after yellow fever vaccination. Using its own MiXCR run on the 5' RACE reads, TCRdb lists one record per CDR3 protein. The sample contains approximately 240,000 distinct CDR3 sequences, approximately 3.6% of which appear only once. Specimen: PBMCs, collected 15 days after the yellow fever booster vaccination. The receptor source for this set is a young man who received the YFV17D yellow fever vaccine.

V usage is TRBV5-6 and J usage is TRBJ2-1, with 9 bases aligning to TRBD2. This CDR3 contains 16 residues. With V trimmed by 4 bases and J by 10 bases, 15 bases remained unmatched. The germline gives CDR1 SGHDT, CDR2 YYEEEE. The CDR3 sequence: CASSPAGSGGRGEQFF. CDR3 coding DNA: TGTGCCAGCAGCCCCGCTGGTAGCGGGGGACGAGGCGAGCAGTTCTTC.

This clonotype was recorded a few times. The V gene is TRBV15, the J gene TRBJ2-5; D is uncertain. This CDR3 has 13 residues. Per the germline V gene, CDR1 is LNHNV and CDR2 is YYDKDF (reference sequence). V was cut by 0 bases and J by 5 bases, with 7 bases left in between. CDR3 region: CATSRDTWETQYF. The CDR3 DNA follows: TGTGCCACCAGCAGAGATACGTGGGAGACCCAGTACTTC.

This clonotype was seen a few times. V gene TRBV4-2 combines with J gene TRBJ2-3; D remains ambiguous. Trimming removed 0 bases from V and 4 bases from J, with 17 bases in between. The CDR3 covers 17 residues. Germline V gives CDR1 LGHNA, CDR2 YNFKEQ. The CDR3 spells CASSQDMRGTRADTQYF. For the CDR3, the DNA is TGTGCCAGCAGCCAAGATATGCGCGGAACCCGCGCAGATACGCAGTATTTT.

This clonotype was seen many times. The V and J genes are TRBV4-1 and TRBJ2-1; the D gene is possibly TRBD2 (6 bases). Trimming took 0 bases from V and 4 from J, leaving 16 bases between them. This CDR3 is built from 17 residues. The germline gives CDR1 MGHRA, CDR2 YSYEKL. CDR3 residues: CASSQDHGGKRYNEQFF. In DNA, the CDR3 is TGCGCCAGCAGCCAAGATCATGGGGGGAAAAGGTACAATGAGCAGTTCTTC.

This clonotype was seen ten or more times. This rearrangement joins TRBV9 to TRBJ2-2; D gene uncertain. The CDR3 consists of 12 residues. The V end was cut by 0 bases, the J end by 7 bases, with 4 bases between. Germline V CDR1 and CDR2: SGDLS, YYNGEE. CDR3 sequence: CASSVDIGELFF. In DNA form, the CDR3 reads TGTGCCAGCAGCGTAGATATCGGGGAGCTGTTTTTT. The variable domain in full, completed from reference TRBV9 and TRBJ2-2, reads DSGVTQTPKHLITATGQRVTLRCSPRSGDLSVYWYQQSLDQGLQFLIQYYNGEERAKGNILERFSAQQFPDLHSELNLSSLELGDSALYFCASSVDIGELFFGEGSRLTVL.

Ten or more counts support this clonotype. The rearrangement links TRBV7-9 to TRBJ2-7; 15 nucleotides align to TRBD2. J lost 4 bases, V lost 7 bases, and 8 bases had no gene match. This CDR3 is built from 16 residues. Germline CDR1 and CDR2: SEHNR and FQNEAQ (reference sequence). Written as DNA, the CDR3 is TGTGCCAGCAACAAAGGGACTAGCGGGGGGACGTACGAGCAGTACTTC. Translating gives CASNKGTSGGTYEQYF.

This clonotype showed up many times. The rearrangement links TRBV25-1 to TRBJ2-5, with 8 nucleotides matching TRBD2. CDR1 MGHDK and CDR2 SYGVNS come from the germline V gene. V shed 4 bases and J 4 bases; nucleotides not matched to a gene: 8. This CDR3 has 15 amino acids. The CDR3 nucleotides read TGTGCCAGCAGTGTGGGGGGACGGGAGGGAGAGACCCAGTACTTC. Translating gives CASSVGGREGETQYF.

This clonotype has a count of ten or more. The rearrangement joins TRBV9 to TRBJ2-2; D gene uncertain. Germline V gene data show CDR1 as SGDLS and CDR2 as YYNGEE. Trimming pared 3 bases from V and 7 bases from J, leaving 7 bases between. CDR3 length: 12 amino acids. The CDR3 reads CASSGIFGELFF. CDR3 nucleotide sequence: TGTGCCAGCAGCGGGATATTCGGGGAGCTGTTTTTT.

This clonotype was recorded many times. The V call is TRBV10-3, the J call TRBJ2-2; weak D call: TRBD1 (6 bases). Germline loops: CDR1 ENHRY, CDR2 SYGVKD. This CDR3 region has 13 residues. Trimming cost V 8 bases and J 2 bases, with 9 bases left between them. The CDR3 sequence is CAIQTGNTGELFF. The CDR3 nucleotides are TGTGCCATCCAGACAGGAAACACCGGGGAGCTGTTTTTT.

The V gene is TRBV7-3, the J gene TRBJ2-6; 10 positions agree with TRBD2. J gave up 3 bases and V 1 base, and 6 bases lay outside the gene matches. The CDR3 extends over 18 amino acids. In germline, CDR1 is SGHTA, CDR2 FQGTGA. CDR3 sequence (DNA): TGTGCCAGCAGCTTAAGCCCAGCGGGAGGGATTGGGGCCAACGTCCTGACTTTC. Protein product: CASSLSPAGGIGANVLTF. Looking up the rest from reference TRBV7-3 and TRBJ2-6 gives the full variable domain: GAGVSQTPSNKVTEKGKYVELRCDPISGHTALYWYRQSLGQGPEFLIYFQGTGAADDSGLPNDRFFAVRPEGSVSTLKIQRTERGDSAVYLCASSLSPAGGIGANVLTFGAGSRLTVL.

This clonotype came up many times. The chain carries TRBV7-7 and TRBJ2-1; the match to TRBD1 covers 8 bases. Germline CDR1 and CDR2: SSHAT and FNYEAQ (reference sequence). The ends lost 5 bases at V and 4 bases at J; junction bases unmatched: 7. The CDR3 contains 15 residues. In nucleotides, the CDR3 is TGTGCCAGCAGCATTGGGACAGGCCCTTACAATGAGCAGTTCTTC. As protein: CASSIGTGPYNEQFF.

At least ten counts were recorded for this clonotype. This chain connects TRBV10-3 to TRBJ2-1, with D maybe TRBD1 (7 bases). Germline CDR1 is ENHRY and CDR2 is SYGVKD. This CDR3 has 14 amino acids. Between the trimmed V and J ends, which lost 7 bases and 7 bases, there was a span of 17 bases. The CDR3: CAITPGAGGNEQFF. CDR3 nucleotides: TGTGCCATCACCCCGGGGGCAGGGGGGAATGAGCAGTTCTTC.

The table lists this clonotype with many counts. The rearrangement joins TRBV5-1 to TRBJ2-5; 8 bases are a match to TRBD2. V lost 8 bases and J lost 0; bases outside the gene matches: 9. The length of the CDR3 is 15 residues. Germline V gene lookup returns CDR1 SGHRS and CDR2 YFSETQ. CDR3 nucleotides: TGCGCCAGTGCCCGCGGGGGGCGGTACCAAGAGACCCAGTACTTC. Translating gives CASARGGRYQETQYF.

The chain links TRBV5-1 to TRBJ2-7, with TRBD1 as a possible D gene (6 bases). The CDR3 runs 13 residues. Deletions cut 2 bases from V and 6 bases from J, with 12 bases between. From germline, CDR1 is SGHRS and CDR2 YFSETQ. This CDR3 reads CASSLNRVGEQYF. DNA of the CDR3: TGCGCCAGCAGCTTAAACAGGGTCGGCGAGCAGTACTTC. The variable domain in full, with the rest retrieved from reference TRBV5-1 and TRBJ2-7, is KAGVTQTPRYLIKTRGQQVTLSCSPISGHRSVSWYQQTPGQGLQFLFEYFSETQRNKGNFPGRFSGRQFSNSRSEMNVSTLELGDSALYLCASSLNRVGEQYFGPGTRLTVT.

This clonotype was counted at least ten times. The chain is built from TRBV9 and TRBJ2-7; 11 bases map to TRBD1. Unmatched junction bases numbered 6, after V lost 3 bases and J lost 7 bases. CDR3 length equals 14 residues. The germline gives CDR1 SGDLS, CDR2 YYNGEE. The CDR3 DNA reads as TGTGCCAGCAGCGAAGGACAGGGGGCGGAGGAGCAGTACTTC. Its translation: CASSEGQGAEEQYF.

This clonotype was detected many times. The rearrangement joins TRBV28 to TRBJ2-7; either TRBD1 or TRBD2 may fit D (5 bases each). The CDR3 contains 17 residues. Trimming removed 2 bases from V and 5 bases from J, with 22 bases in between. Germline loops: CDR1 MDHEN, CDR2 SYDVKM. This CDR3 reads CASSLRSWDAFRNEQYF. DNA of the CDR3: TGTGCCAGCAGTTTACGGTCATGGGACGCCTTCAGGAACGAGCAGTACTTC.

This clonotype was observed many times. V usage is TRBV10-3 and J usage is TRBJ2-1; 10 bases match TRBD1. This CDR3 has 13 residues. The V gene end was trimmed by 6 bases and the J gene end by 10 bases; junction bases not matched to a gene: 6. Germline CDR1 and CDR2: ENHRY and SYGVKD. The CDR3 loop is CAIRGTGDEEQFF. DNA of the CDR3: TGTGCCATCAGAGGGACAGGGGATGAGGAGCAGTTCTTC.

This clonotype has a count of ten or more. The chain combines TRBV4-1 with TRBJ2-4; D possibly corresponds to TRBD2 (6 bases). Germline CDR1 and CDR2: MGHRA and YSYEKL. This CDR3 is built from 16 residues. V was shortened by 2 bases and J by 0 bases, with 11 bases between the two germline ends. In DNA form, the CDR3 reads TGCGCCAGCAGCCAATGGAGGGGCCTAGCCAAAAACATTCAGTACTTC. Translating it yields CASSQWRGLAKNIQYF.

This clonotype was detected a few times. The chain combines TRBV7-2 with TRBJ2-5; 11 positions agree with TRBD2. V lost 5 bases to trimming and J lost 5 bases; unmatched junction nucleotides: 7. Germline lookup yields CDR1 SGHTA and CDR2 FQGNSA. The CDR3 runs 15 residues. This CDR3 is CASSVSGGARETQYF. The CDR3 coding sequence is TGTGCCAGCAGCGTTAGCGGGGGGGCCCGGGAGACCCAGTACTTC.

This clonotype was recorded many times. The J gene is TRBJ2-7, the V gene TRBV7-8; a weak D match, TRBD2 (5 bases). Trimming took off 5 bases at V and 2 bases at J, with 13 bases between the two ends. Germline CDR1 SGHVS, CDR2 FQNEAQ. This CDR3 is built from 14 residues. The CDR3 is CASSPIRGTYEQYF. The CDR3 bases are TGTGCCAGCAGCCCGATCCGGGGAACCTACGAGCAGTACTTC.

The sample holds many counts of this clonotype. The CDR3 DNA reads TGTGCCAGCAGTTCGACCCCAATGGGGCCCCAGCATTTT. It translates to CASSSTPMGPQHF. V is TRBV12-3 or TRBV12-4 and J is TRBJ1-5; D gene unclear. The V end was cut by 4 bases, the J end by 9 bases, with 13 bases between. This CDR3 contains 13 residues.